This T cell receptor (beta chain) was observed in a study of CD8 T cells in ankylosing spondylitis. The CDR3 is made up of 15 amino acids. V shed 0 bases, J shed 9 bases, and the junction held 6 bases outside the gene matches. The V gene's germline CDR1 is KGHDR and CDR2 SFDVKD. Notes on this clonotype: The antigen remains unidentified.

It was by quantitative 5'-RACE with molecular barcodes that TCR beta libraries were made. TCRdb re-called the 5' RACE reads through MiXCR, storing one row per CDR3 protein. The table records fewer than 500,000 distinct CDR3 sequences, approximately 26% of them present only once. Findings and caveats of the study: Blood of patients with ankylosing spondylitis appeared to be characterized by a TCR beta motif of 8 or 9 highly homologous variants. Several of the motif variants were reported before in synovial fluid and blood from reactive arthritis. Disease-linked clones proved CD8+ and comparatively uncommon in peripheral blood. Disease-linked clones were reportedly significantly enriched in matched ankylosing spondylitis synovial fluid.

The sample comprised blood, either unsorted or a sorted T cell fraction (not recorded which). This chain links TRBV24-1 with TRBJ2-1; TRBD2 matches at 8 bases. The clonotype was recovered from a male donor with ankylosing spondylitis. CDR3 nucleotide sequence: TGTGCCACCAGTGATTTGTCGGGAGGGTCCCTTGAGCAGTTCTTC. Residues: CATSDLSGGSLEQFF.